The 21 T cell receptor beta chains below come from one sample, sequenced in a study of T cells in Graves' hyperthyroidism and ophthalmopathy. There were TCR beta CDR3 regions amplified from RNA transcripts. First-round RT-PCR targeting the TCR CDR3 was performed with the HTBI primer set. Using its own MiXCR run on the multiplex PCR reads, TCRdb lists one record per CDR3 protein. The sample consists of 450,000 to 700,000 distinct CDR3 sequences, approximately 44% of them appearing once. Material for sequencing was peripheral blood or thyroid tissue (not recorded which). The source is an adult woman with Graves' disease, either hyperthyroidism or ophthalmopathy (not recorded which).

This clonotype has just a few counts. V gene TRBV7-9 combines with J gene TRBJ2-5, with D perhaps assigned TRBD1 or TRBD2 (5 bases each). V shed 5 bases and J shed 2 bases, with 21 bases lying between them. Germline V CDR1 and CDR2: SEHNR, FQNEAQ (reference sequence). CDR3 size: 17 residues. The CDR3 protein is CASSQAGSDGKQETQYF. CDR3 DNA sequence: TGTGCCAGCAGCCAGGCAGGGAGCGATGGCAAACAAGAGACCCAGTACTTC.

CDR3 coding DNA: TGTGCCAGCAGTGGTATCCGGTCTAGCGGGAGAGGGAAGACCCAGTACTTC. Translating it yields CASSGIRSSGRGKTQYF. V usage is TRBV11-2 and J usage is TRBJ2-5; the match to TRBD2 covers 10 bases. From germline, CDR1 is SGHAT and CDR2 FQNNGV. The length of the CDR3 is 17 residues. J lost 6 bases, V lost 6 bases, and 16 bases had no gene match.

This clonotype appeared many times. This may be a read error: a much more frequent sequence differs by one nucleotide. The chain joins TRBV28 to TRBJ2-2; D remains ambiguous. Trimming stripped 6 bases from V and 7 bases from J, with 9 bases between. Germline CDR1 is MDHEN and CDR2 is SYDVKM. There are 12 residues in the CDR3. The CDR3: CASSLQVGELFF. DNA of the CDR3: TGTGCCAGCAGCCTCCAAGTCGGGGAGCTGTTTTTT. Full variable domain (remainder filled in from reference TRBV28 and TRBJ2-2): DVKVTQSSRYLVKRTGEKVFLECVQDMDHENMFWYRQDPGLGLRLIYFSYDVKMKEKGDIPEGYSVSREKKERFSLILESASTNQTSMYLCASSLQVGELFFGEGSRLTVL.

This clonotype occurred many times. The chain employs TRBV7-2 and TRBJ1-5; no clear D gene. V lost 1 base to trimming and J lost 7 bases, with 11 bases between them. This CDR3 contains 14 residues. The V gene's germline CDR1 is SGHTA and CDR2 FQGNSA. Written as DNA, the CDR3 is TGTGCCAGCAGCTTAGGGGCAGCCGTACAGCCCCAGCATTTT. Its protein is CASSLGAAVQPQHF. The full variable domain, with the rest looked up from reference TRBV7-2 and TRBJ1-5, is GAGVSQSPSNKVTEKGKDVELRCDPISGHTALYWYRQSLGQGLEFLIYFQGNSAPDKSGLPSDRFSAERTGGSVSTLTIQRTQQEDSAVYLCASSLGAAVQPQHFGDGTRLSIL.

The rearrangement links TRBV10-2 to TRBJ2-1; 9 positions match TRBD2. CDR1 and CDR2 (germline): WSHSY, SAAADI. Germline trimming cut 7 bases from V and 6 bases from J; bases unmatched to any gene: 7. This CDR3 spans 14 amino acids. This chain's CDR3 is CASKATSGVNEQFF. The CDR3 DNA follows: TGCGCCAGCAAGGCGACTAGCGGTGTCAATGAGCAGTTCTTC.

This clonotype showed up many times. This chain links TRBV24-1 with TRBJ2-6; D call uncertain. Germline V gives CDR1 KGHDR, CDR2 SFDVKD. This CDR3 is built from 13 residues. Trimming stripped 4 bases from V and 2 bases from J, with 2 bases between. CDR3 region: CATSETGANVLTF. Here the CDR3 DNA reads TGTGCCACCAGTGAAACTGGGGCCAACGTCCTGACTTTC.

This clonotype was detected ten times or more. The chain couples TRBV2 to TRBJ2-2; 9 bases map to TRBD1. Trimming removed 5 bases from V and 7 bases from J; junction bases left unmatched: 8. The length of the CDR3 is 15 residues. Per the germline V gene, CDR1 is SNHLY and CDR2 is FYNNEI. The chain's CDR3 is CASSPYRGRNGELFF. CDR3 DNA sequence: TGTGCCAGCAGTCCCTACAGGGGGCGGAACGGGGAGCTGTTTTTT.

This clonotype was recorded a few times. The DNA for the CDR3 is TGCGCCAGCAGAATCCTAAGACCTAGCGGGTTAAACACCGGGGAGCTGTTTTTT. Protein product: CASRILRPSGLNTGELFF. This chain joins TRBV5-1 and TRBJ2-2; 8 nucleotides agree with TRBD2. The CDR3 covers 18 residues. The V and J ends lost 5 bases and 2 bases, in that order; junction bases with no gene match: 14. Germline loops: CDR1 SGHRS, CDR2 YFSETQ.

This clonotype was counted many times. This chain's CDR3 is CASRPTGLNTEAFF. As DNA, the CDR3 is TGTGCCAGCAGACCCACGGGCCTGAACACTGAAGCTTTCTTT. The J gene is TRBJ1-1, the V gene TRBV12-3 or TRBV12-4; no clear D gene. The CDR3 contains 14 residues. V lost 6 bases and J lost 0, with 11 bases in between.

This clonotype was seen many times. J is TRBJ1-2 and V is TRBV6-1; D gene uncertain. Trimming cost V 3 bases and J 13 bases, with 12 bases left between them. Germline V gene data show CDR1 as MNHNS and CDR2 as SASEGT. This CDR3 has 11 amino acids. CDR3 sequence reads: CASSDGPGGTF. The DNA for the CDR3 is TGTGCCAGCAGTGACGGACCGGGCGGCACCTTC.

The chain uses TRBV7-2 and TRBJ1-2; tentative D call: TRBD1 (5 bases). The germline V and J ends were trimmed by 5 bases and 5 bases, with 21 bases remaining between them. The CDR3 covers 16 residues. Germline V gene data show CDR1 as SGHTA and CDR2 as FQGNSA. The CDR3 region is CASSIEHSGQLYGYTF. CDR3 DNA sequence: TGTGCCAGCAGCATCGAACATTCTGGACAACTGTATGGCTACACCTTC.

This clonotype was seen many times. The J gene is TRBJ1-6, the V gene TRBV5-1, with 9 bases aligning to TRBD1. CDR1 and CDR2 from the germline V gene are SGHRS and YFSETQ. CDR3 length equals 15 residues. Trimming cost V 4 bases and J 15 bases; bases outside gene matches: 14. The CDR3 is CASSTGTGSMSGLHF. CDR3 bases: TGCGCCAGCAGCACCGGGACAGGGTCCATGTCGGGCCTCCACTTT. The complete variable domain, with remaining parts taken from reference TRBV5-1 and TRBJ1-6, reads KAGVTQTPRYLIKTRGQQVTLSCSPISGHRSVSWYQQTPGQGLQFLFEYFSETQRNKGNFPGRFSGRQFSNSRSEMNVSTLELGDSALYLCASSTGTGSMSGLHFGNGTRLTVT.

This clonotype was seen only a few times. J is TRBJ2-7 and V is TRBV6-2 or TRBV6-3, with D perhaps matching TRBD1 or TRBD2 (5 bases each). The length of the CDR3 is 16 residues. V lost 6 bases and J lost 6, with 24 bases in between. Germline V CDR1 and CDR2: MNHEY, SVGEGT. The CDR3 region is CASRKTAGTYPLEQYF. CDR3 coding DNA: TGTGCCAGCAGAAAAACGGCCGGGACCTATCCTCTCGAGCAGTACTTC.

The chain joins TRBV2 to TRBJ2-2, with 9 bases matching TRBD2. Germline V gives CDR1 SNHLY, CDR2 FYNNEI. The CDR3 has 15 amino acids. Losses at the gene ends were 4 bases for V and 8 bases for J; bases not matched to a gene: 8. In DNA, the CDR3 is TGTGCCAGCAGTGTCCGCGGGAGGGCCGAGGGGGAGCTGTTTTTT. It codes for CASSVRGRAEGELFF.

The CDR3 sequence is CSAHYGETQYF. The CDR3 nucleotides read TGCAGTGCCCATTATGGGGAGACCCAGTACTTC. V usage is TRBV20-1 and J usage is TRBJ2-5; the D is unclear. Trimming cost V 6 bases and J 5 bases, with 10 bases left between them. This CDR3 is 11 amino acids long. The germline V gene encodes CDR1 DFQATT and CDR2 SNEGSKA (reference sequence).

This clonotype was counted a single time. The chain recombines TRBV20-1 with TRBJ2-5, with 7 bases identical to TRBD1. Germline V gene sequence: CDR1 DFQATT, CDR2 SNEGSKA (reference sequence). The CDR3 length is 13 residues. Trimming removed 6 bases from V and 7 bases from J; junction bases left unmatched: 11. CDR3 in amino acids: CSAKAGGRRTQYF. The CDR3 region has the DNA TGCAGTGCAAAGGCAGGGGGTCGTCGGACCCAGTACTTC.

The rearrangement links TRBV12-3 or TRBV12-4 to TRBJ2-3, with 14 bases matching TRBD2. Trimming cost V 6 bases and J 5 bases; bases outside gene matches: 7. This CDR3 region has 16 residues. Here the CDR3 reads CASRTGTSGRGDTQYF. CDR3 DNA sequence: TGTGCCAGCAGAACCGGGACTAGCGGGAGAGGAGATACGCAGTATTTT.

This clonotype was counted at least ten times. This chain joins TRBV2 and TRBJ1-5, with D maybe TRBD1 (5 bases). The ends were cut back, 5 bases at V and 8 bases at J, with 25 bases in the middle. Per the germline V gene, CDR1 is SNHLY and CDR2 is FYNNEI. This CDR3 is built from 17 residues. The CDR3 DNA reads TGTGCCAGCAGTCCAGGGCTACAGGTTCCGGCAATCAAGCCCCAGCATTTT. Its translation: CASSPGLQVPAIKPQHF. Using reference TRBV2 and TRBJ1-5 for the parts outside the CDR3, the full variable domain is EPEVTQTPSHQVTQMGQEVILRCVPISNHLYFYWYRQILGQKVEFLVSFYNNEISEKSEIFDDQFSVERPDGSNFTLKIRSTKLEDSAMYFCASSPGLQVPAIKPQHFGDGTRLSIL.

This clonotype was found many times. This chain joins TRBV7-9 and TRBJ2-7; 7 nucleotides line up with TRBD2. After removal of 0 bases from V and 0 bases from J, the junction contained 5 bases not matched to a gene. The CDR3 is 16 residues long. From germline, CDR1 is SEHNR and CDR2 FQNEAQ (reference sequence). CDR3 bases: TGTGCCAGCAGCTTAGCGCGGGGGAGGATCTCCTACGAGCAGTACTTC. Translating it yields CASSLARGRISYEQYF. Variable domain in full (rest from reference TRBV7-9 and TRBJ2-7): DTGVSQNPRHKITKRGQNVTFRCDPISEHNRLYWYRQTLGQGPEFLTYFQNEAQLEKSRLLSDRFSAERPKGSFSTLEIQRTEQGDSAMYLCASSLARGRISYEQYFGPGTRLTVT.

In its sample, this clonotype was seen many times. CDR3 nucleotide sequence: TGTGCCAGTAGTCCAGAGGCGGGCCGCTCCTACGAGCAGTACTTC. Translated, it gives CASSPEAGRSYEQYF. The rearrangement joins TRBV19 to TRBJ2-7, with D possibly TRBD2 on 5 matching bases. This CDR3 spans 15 amino acids. V lost 5 bases to trimming and J lost 0 bases, with 14 bases between them. CDR1 and CDR2 from the germline V gene are LNHDA and SQIVND (reference sequence). Using reference TRBV19 and TRBJ2-7 for the parts outside the CDR3, the full variable domain is DGGITQSPKYLFRKEGQNVTLSCEQNLNHDAMYWYRQDPGQGLRLIYYSQIVNDFQKGDIAEGYSVSREKKESFPLTVTSAQKNPTAFYLCASSPEAGRSYEQYFGPGTRLTVT.

J is TRBJ1-1 and V is TRBV2; D remains ambiguous. This CDR3 is built from 19 residues. From germline, CDR1 is SNHLY and CDR2 FYNNEI. V lost 1 base and J lost 3, with 24 bases in between. In DNA form, the CDR3 reads TGTGCCAGCAGTGAAGGGGGTGCCTGGAGTCTCGACTTACACACTGAAGCTTTCTTT. Protein product: CASSEGGAWSLDLHTEAFF.